This T cell receptor beta chain was documented in a study of blood T cell repertoires in COVID-19. For the study at large: The United States, Italy and Spain supplied acute and convalescent COVID-19 samples. T cells, B-cell-depleted T cells, or PBMCs supplied cDNA or gDNA.

Using immunoSEQ multiplex PCR, the repertoire was profiled, and TCRdb retains in-frame clones only, with some absent. The sample has some 290,000 clones, 85% to 95% seen once. V shed 4 bases and J 10 bases; nucleotides not matched to a gene: 13. The germline gives CDR1 SGHTA, CDR2 FQGNSA. This CDR3 has 17 amino acids. Participant ages covered roughly 18 to 89 years across 24 US areas. The genes are TRBV7-2 and TRBJ2-1; 13 bases match TRBD2. The sequencing input was PBMCs or T cells enriched from blood (not recorded which). The receptor comes from a woman aged 25 to 39 who had been exposed to COVID-19. CDR3 protein: CASSSRFGTSGAWEQFF. The CDR3 DNA sequence: TGTGCCAGCAGCTCCAGATTTGGGACTAGCGGGGCATGGGAGCAGTTCTTC. Combining the CDR3 with reference TRBV7-2 and TRBJ2-1 gives the whole variable domain GAGVSQSPSNKVTEKGKDVELRCDPISGHTALYWYRQSLGQGLEFLIYFQGNSAPDKSGLPSDRFSAERTGGSVSTLTIQRTQQEDSAVYLCASSSRFGTSGAWEQFFGPGTRLTVL.